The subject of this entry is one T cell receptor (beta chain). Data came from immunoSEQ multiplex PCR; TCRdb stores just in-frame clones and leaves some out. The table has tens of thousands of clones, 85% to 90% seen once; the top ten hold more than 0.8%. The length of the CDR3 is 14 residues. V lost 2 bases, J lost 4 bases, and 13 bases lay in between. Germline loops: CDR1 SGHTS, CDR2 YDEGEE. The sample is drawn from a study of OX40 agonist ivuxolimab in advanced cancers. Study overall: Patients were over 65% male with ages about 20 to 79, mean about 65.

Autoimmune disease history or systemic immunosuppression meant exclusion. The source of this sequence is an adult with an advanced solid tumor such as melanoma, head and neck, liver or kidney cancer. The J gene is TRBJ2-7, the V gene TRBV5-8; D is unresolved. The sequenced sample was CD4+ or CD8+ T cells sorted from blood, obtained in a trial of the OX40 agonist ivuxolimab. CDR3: CASSLRVQEYEQYF. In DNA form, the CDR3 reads TGTGCCAGCAGCTTAAGGGTTCAGGAGTACGAGCAGTACTTC.